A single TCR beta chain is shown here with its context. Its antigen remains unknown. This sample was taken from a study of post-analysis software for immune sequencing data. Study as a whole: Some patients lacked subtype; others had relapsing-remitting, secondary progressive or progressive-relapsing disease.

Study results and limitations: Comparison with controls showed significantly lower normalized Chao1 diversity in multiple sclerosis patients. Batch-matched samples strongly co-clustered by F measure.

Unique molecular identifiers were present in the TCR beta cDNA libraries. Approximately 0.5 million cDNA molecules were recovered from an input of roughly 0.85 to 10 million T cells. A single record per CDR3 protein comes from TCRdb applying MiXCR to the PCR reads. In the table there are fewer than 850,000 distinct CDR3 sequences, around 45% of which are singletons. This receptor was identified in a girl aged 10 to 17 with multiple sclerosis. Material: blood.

CDR3 residues: CASSPLDRGQETQYF. The CDR3 DNA is TGTGCCAGCAGCCCCCTTGACAGGGGCCAAGAGACCCAGTACTTC. The chain combines TRBV4-2 with TRBJ2-5; 8 nucleotides align to TRBD1. In germline, CDR1 is LGHNA, CDR2 YNFKEQ. CDR3 length: 15 amino acids. V shed 4 bases, J shed 1 base, and the junction held 5 bases outside the gene matches.